This TCR beta chain was identified in a study of cytomegalovirus exposure and HLA in healthy donors. Trimming shortened V by 1 base and J by 8 bases, and 6 bases separated the two germline ends. CDR1 SGHAT and CDR2 FQNNGV come from the germline V gene. The CDR3 spans 12 residues. Clones were sequenced by immunoSEQ multiplex PCR, and TCRdb holds only the in-frame ones, with some missing. This table has roughly 64,000 clones, roughly 96% appearing once. The J gene is TRBJ2-1, the V gene TRBV11-2; perhaps TRBD2 as D (6 bases). The specimen was PBMCs. The source of this sequence is a woman aged 18 to 35 in good health and CMV-seropositive. The CDR3 nucleotides read TGTGCCAGCAGCTTAGGGAGGGATGAGCAGTTCTTC. Protein: CASSLGRDEQFF.